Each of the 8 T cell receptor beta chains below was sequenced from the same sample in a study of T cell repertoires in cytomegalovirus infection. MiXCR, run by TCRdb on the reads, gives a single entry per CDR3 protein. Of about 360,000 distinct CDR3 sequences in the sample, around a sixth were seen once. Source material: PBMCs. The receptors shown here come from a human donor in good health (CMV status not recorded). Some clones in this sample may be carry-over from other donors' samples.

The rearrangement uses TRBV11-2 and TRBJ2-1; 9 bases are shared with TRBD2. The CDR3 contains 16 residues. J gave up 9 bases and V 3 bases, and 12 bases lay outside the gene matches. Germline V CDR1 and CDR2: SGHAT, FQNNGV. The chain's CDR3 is CASSFTSTSGVGEQFF. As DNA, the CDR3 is TGTGCCAGCAGCTTTACCTCGACTAGCGGTGTGGGTGAGCAGTTCTTC.

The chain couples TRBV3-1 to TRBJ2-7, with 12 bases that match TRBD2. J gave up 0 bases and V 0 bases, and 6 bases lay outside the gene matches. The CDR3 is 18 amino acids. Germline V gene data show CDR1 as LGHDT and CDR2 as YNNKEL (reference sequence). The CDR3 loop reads CASSQDRLAGVPSYEQYF. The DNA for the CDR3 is TGTGCCAGCAGCCAAGATAGACTAGCGGGGGTCCCCTCCTACGAGCAGTACTTC.

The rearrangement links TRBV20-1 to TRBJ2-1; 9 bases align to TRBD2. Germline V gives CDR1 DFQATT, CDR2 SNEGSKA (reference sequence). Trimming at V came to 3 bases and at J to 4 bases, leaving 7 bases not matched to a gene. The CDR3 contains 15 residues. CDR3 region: CSASLGRGGYNEQFF. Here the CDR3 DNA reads TGCAGTGCTAGCTTGGGGCGGGGGGGTTACAATGAGCAGTTCTTC.

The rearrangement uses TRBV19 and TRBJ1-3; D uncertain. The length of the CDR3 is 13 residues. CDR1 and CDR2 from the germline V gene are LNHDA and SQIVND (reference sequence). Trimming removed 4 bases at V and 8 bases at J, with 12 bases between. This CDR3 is CASSSPSVDTIYF. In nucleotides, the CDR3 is TGTGCCAGTAGTAGCCCCTCGGTGGACACCATATATTTT. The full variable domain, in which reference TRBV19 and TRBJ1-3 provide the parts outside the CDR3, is DGGITQSPKYLFRKEGQNVTLSCEQNLNHDAMYWYRQDPGQGLRLIYYSQIVNDFQKGDIAEGYSVSREKKESFPLTVTSAQKNPTAFYLCASSSPSVDTIYFGEGSWLTVV.

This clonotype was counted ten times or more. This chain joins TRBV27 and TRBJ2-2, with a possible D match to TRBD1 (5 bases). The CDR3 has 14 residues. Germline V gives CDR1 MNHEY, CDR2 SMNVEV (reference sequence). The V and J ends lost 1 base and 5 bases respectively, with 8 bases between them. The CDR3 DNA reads TGTGCCAGCAGTTTATACAGGAGTACCGGGGAGCTGTTTTTT. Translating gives CASSLYRSTGELFF.

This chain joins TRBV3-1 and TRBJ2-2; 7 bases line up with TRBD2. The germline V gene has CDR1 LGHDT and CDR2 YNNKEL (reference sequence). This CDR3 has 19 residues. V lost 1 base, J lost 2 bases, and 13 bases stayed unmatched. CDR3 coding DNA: TGTGCCAGCAGCCAAGGGAGGGTGGCTCTAGCGGTTAACACCGGGGAGCTGTTTTTT. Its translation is CASSQGRVALAVNTGELFF.

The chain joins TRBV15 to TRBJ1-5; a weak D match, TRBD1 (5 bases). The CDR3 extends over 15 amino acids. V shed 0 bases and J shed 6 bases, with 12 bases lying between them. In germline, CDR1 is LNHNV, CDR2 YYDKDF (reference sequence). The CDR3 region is CATSRDLKGVQPQHF. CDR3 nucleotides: TGTGCCACCAGCAGAGATTTGAAAGGGGTTCAGCCCCAGCATTTT.

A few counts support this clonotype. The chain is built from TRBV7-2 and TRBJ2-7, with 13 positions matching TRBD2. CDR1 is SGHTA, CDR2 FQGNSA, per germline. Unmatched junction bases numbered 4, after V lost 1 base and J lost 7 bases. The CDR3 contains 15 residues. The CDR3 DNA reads TGTGCCAGCAGCTTAGGACTAGCGGGAGGAGGTGAGCAGTACTTC. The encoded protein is CASSLGLAGGGEQYF.